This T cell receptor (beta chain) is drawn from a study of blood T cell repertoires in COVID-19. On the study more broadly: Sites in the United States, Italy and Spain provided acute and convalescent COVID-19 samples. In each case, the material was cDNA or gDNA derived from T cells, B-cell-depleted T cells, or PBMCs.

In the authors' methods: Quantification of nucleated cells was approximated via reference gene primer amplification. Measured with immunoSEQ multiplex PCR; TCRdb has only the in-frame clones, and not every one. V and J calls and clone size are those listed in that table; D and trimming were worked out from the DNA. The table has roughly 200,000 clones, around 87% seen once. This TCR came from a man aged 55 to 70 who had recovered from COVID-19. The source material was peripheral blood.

The CDR3 sequence is CASSFRQANYGYTF. CDR3 DNA sequence: TGCGCCAGCAGCTTTCGGCAGGCGAACTATGGCTACACCTTC. The chain is built from TRBV5-1 and TRBJ1-2; D gene uncertain. This CDR3 is built from 14 residues. V was cut by 2 bases and J by 2 bases, with 10 bases left in between. Germline V gene data show CDR1 as SGHRS and CDR2 as YFSETQ.